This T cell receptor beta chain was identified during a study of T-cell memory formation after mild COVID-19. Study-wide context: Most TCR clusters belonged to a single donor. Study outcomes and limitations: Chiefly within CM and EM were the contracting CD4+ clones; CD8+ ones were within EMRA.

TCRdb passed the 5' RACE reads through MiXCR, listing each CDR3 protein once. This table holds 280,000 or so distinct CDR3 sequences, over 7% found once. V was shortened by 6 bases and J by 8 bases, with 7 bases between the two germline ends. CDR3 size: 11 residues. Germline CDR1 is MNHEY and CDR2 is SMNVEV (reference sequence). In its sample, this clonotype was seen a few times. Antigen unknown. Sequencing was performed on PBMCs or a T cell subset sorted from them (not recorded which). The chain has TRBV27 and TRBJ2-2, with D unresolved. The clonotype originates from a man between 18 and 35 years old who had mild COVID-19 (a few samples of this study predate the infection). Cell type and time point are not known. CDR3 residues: CASRNVGELFF. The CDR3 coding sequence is TGTGCCAGCAGGAATGTTGGGGAGCTGTTTTTT.